These 31 T cell receptor beta chains came from one sample sequenced in a study of Graves' ophthalmopathy and Graves' hyperthyroidism. Using RNA transcripts, the TCR beta CDR3 regions were amplified. The first round was an RT-PCR with HTBI primers, and the second round was a multiplex PCR. TCRdb ran MiXCR on the multiplex PCR reads and lists one entry per CDR3 protein. The sample contains around 400,000 distinct CDR3 sequences, approximately 16% of which appear only once. The sequencing input was peripheral blood. These receptors were obtained from a woman younger than 30 with Graves' ophthalmopathy.

This clonotype showed up many times. The CDR3 protein is CASTAKAAGANVLTF. CDR3 coding DNA: TGTGCCAGTACAGCCAAAGCTGCTGGGGCCAACGTCCTGACTTTC. The V call is TRBV19, the J call TRBJ2-6; D unclear. V was shortened by 7 bases and J by 2 bases, with 12 bases between the two germline ends. Germline-derived CDR1 and CDR2 are LNHDA and SQIVND (reference sequence). This CDR3 has 15 residues. Together with reference TRBV19 and TRBJ2-6, the CDR3 gives the full variable domain: DGGITQSPKYLFRKEGQNVTLSCEQNLNHDAMYWYRQDPGQGLRLIYYSQIVNDFQKGDIAEGYSVSREKKESFPLTVTSAQKNPTAFYLCASTAKAAGANVLTFGAGSRLTVL.

At least ten counts were recorded for this clonotype. J is TRBJ2-7 and V is TRBV30; 7 bases align to TRBD1. V lost 0 bases, J lost 7 bases, and 9 bases stayed unmatched. The CDR3 spans 14 residues. Germline V lookup: CDR1 GTSNPN, CDR2 SVGIG (reference sequence). CDR3 sequence reads: CAWSVRGGLGEQYF. Here the CDR3 DNA reads TGTGCCTGGAGTGTACGAGGGGGCCTCGGGGAGCAGTACTTC.

This clonotype was counted ten times or more. As DNA, the CDR3 is TGCAGCGTCAGACAGGATAGCAATCAGCCCCAGCATTTT. This sequence encodes CSVRQDSNQPQHF. V gene TRBV29-1 combines with J gene TRBJ1-5; perhaps TRBD1 as D (6 bases). The CDR3 totals 13 residues. Germline V gene lookup returns CDR1 SQVTM and CDR2 ANQGSEA. The ends were cut back, 6 bases at V and 0 bases at J, with 9 bases in the middle.

The table lists this clonotype with many counts. The rearrangement uses TRBV7-3 and TRBJ1-1, with 7 bases fitting TRBD1. Germline values: CDR1 SGHTA, CDR2 FQGTGA. V shed 3 bases, J shed 5 bases, and the junction held 6 bases outside the gene matches. The CDR3 extends over 14 amino acids. The CDR3, as DNA: TGTGCCAGCAGCTTCGACAGGGTGGGGACTGAAGCTTTCTTT. Its translation: CASSFDRVGTEAFF.

This chain links TRBV11-2 with TRBJ2-2, with TRBD2 identical over 9 bases. This CDR3 comprises 19 residues. Germline assignment: CDR1 SGHAT and CDR2 FQNNGV. J lost 1 base, V lost 3 bases, and 12 bases had no gene match. The CDR3 sequence: CASSFGRRGGRVNTGELFF. CDR3 DNA sequence: TGTGCCAGCAGCTTTGGGCGGCGGGGCGGGAGGGTGAACACCGGGGAGCTGTTTTTT.

This clonotype was observed at least ten times. In DNA form, the CDR3 reads TGTGCCAGCAGTCTCAGGGGGGGAAGTCGGAACACTGAAGCTTTCTTT. This gives the protein CASSLRGGSRNTEAFF. This chain links TRBV6-5 with TRBJ1-1; TRBD1 aligns across 7 bases. Losses at the gene ends were 5 bases for V and 1 base for J; bases not matched to a gene: 10. Per the germline V gene, CDR1 is MNHEY and CDR2 is SVGAGI. This CDR3 is built from 16 residues.

This clonotype was counted many times. This rearrangement joins TRBV4-3 to TRBJ1-1; a weak D match, TRBD1 (6 bases). The CDR3 is 14 amino acids. The V gene's germline CDR1 is LGHNA and CDR2 YSLEER. V shed 4 bases and J shed 2 bases, with 11 bases lying between them. The CDR3 sequence is CASSRAGVNTEAFF. CDR3 coding DNA: TGCGCCAGCAGCCGGGCAGGGGTAAACACTGAAGCTTTCTTT.

This clonotype was counted many times. This chain joins TRBV6-1 and TRBJ1-6; the D gene is possibly TRBD1 (5 bases). V was clipped by 0 bases and J by 0 bases, with 9 bases between them. The CDR3 length is 17 residues. The V gene's germline CDR1 is MNHNS and CDR2 SASEGT. CDR3 residues: CASSEAPGSSYNSPLHF. The CDR3 coding sequence is TGTGCCAGCAGTGAAGCGCCAGGGAGCTCCTATAATTCACCCCTCCACTTT.

This clonotype was seen ten or more times. The V call is TRBV11-2, the J call TRBJ2-7; TRBD2 matches 9 bases. The length of the CDR3 is 18 residues. Trimming cost V 1 base and J 4 bases; bases outside gene matches: 14. Germline V gene data show CDR1 as SGHAT and CDR2 as FQNNGV. The CDR3: CASSLVPLVTSGFYEQYF. The DNA for the CDR3 is TGTGCCAGCAGCTTAGTTCCCTTGGTCACTAGCGGGTTTTACGAGCAGTACTTC.

This clonotype has a count of ten or more. The chain couples TRBV19 to TRBJ1-5, with TRBD1 matching 10 bases. Germline trimming cut 4 bases from V and 5 bases from J; bases unmatched to any gene: 2. CDR1 LNHDA and CDR2 SQIVND come from the germline V gene (reference sequence). The CDR3 spans 14 residues. DNA for the CDR3: TGTGCCAGTAGTAGGGACAGGGGATATCAGCCCCAGCATTTT. Translating it yields CASSRDRGYQPQHF.

Ten or more counts support this clonotype. The chain employs TRBV28 and TRBJ2-2; D uncertain. From germline, CDR1 is MDHEN and CDR2 SYDVKM. V lost 4 bases to trimming and J lost 4 bases, with 10 bases between them. The CDR3 is made up of 14 amino acids. The CDR3 loop reads CASSSRSVTGELFF. In DNA form, the CDR3 reads TGTGCCAGCAGTTCCCGGTCAGTCACCGGGGAGCTGTTTTTT.

At least ten counts were recorded for this clonotype. The V gene is TRBV4-1, the J gene TRBJ2-2; 11 bases fit TRBD2. V lost 1 base to trimming and J lost 0 bases; unmatched junction nucleotides: 7. The CDR3 covers 19 residues. Germline CDR1 MGHRA, CDR2 YSYEKL. The CDR3 spells CASSQVWGTSGTNTGELFF. The CDR3, as DNA: TGCGCCAGCAGCCAAGTATGGGGGACTAGCGGAACGAACACCGGGGAGCTGTTTTTT.

This clonotype was seen repeatedly, ten times or more. The rearrangement joins TRBV29-1 to TRBJ1-1, with D perhaps matching TRBD1 (5 bases). The germline V and J ends were trimmed by 1 base and 1 base, with 10 bases remaining between them. CDR1 is SQVTM, CDR2 ANQGSEA, per germline. The CDR3 is 14 amino acids. CDR3 sequence (DNA): TGCAGCGTTGAAGGGGCAGGGACGAACACTGAAGCTTTCTTT. Protein product: CSVEGAGTNTEAFF.

At least ten counts were recorded for this clonotype. This chain connects TRBV20-1 to TRBJ1-1, with D hard to call. V dropped 6 bases and J dropped 3 bases, with 23 bases sitting between them. Germline V lookup: CDR1 DFQATT, CDR2 SNEGSKA (reference sequence). The CDR3 consists of 16 residues. CDR3 amino acids: CSAPPLVWDFDTEAFF. CDR3 DNA sequence: TGCAGTGCGCCTCCACTGGTTTGGGATTTCGACACTGAAGCTTTCTTT.

This clonotype has at least ten counts. V and J are TRBV6-1 and TRBJ2-5, with D uncertain. In germline, CDR1 is MNHNS, CDR2 SASEGT. The CDR3 spans 13 residues. Trimming removed 2 bases at V and 10 bases at J, with 14 bases between. The CDR3: CASSESPLGFQYF. The DNA for the CDR3 is TGTGCCAGCAGTGAAAGCCCACTCGGTTTCCAGTACTTC.

A few counts support this clonotype. V usage is TRBV24-1 and J usage is TRBJ2-2; no clear D. The V gene lost 3 bases and the J gene lost 4 bases, with 8 bases spanning the gap. Germline lookup yields CDR1 KGHDR and CDR2 SFDVKD. The CDR3 runs 14 residues. DNA of the CDR3: TGTGCCACCAGTGATCCCTGGACCACCGGGGAGCTGTTTTTT. This gives the protein CATSDPWTTGELFF.

This clonotype has a count of ten or more. V usage is TRBV19 and J usage is TRBJ1-2, with D unclear. This CDR3 is 11 amino acids long. Trimming shortened V by 6 bases and J by 6 bases, and 8 bases separated the two germline ends. CDR1 is LNHDA and CDR2 is SQIVND in the germline V gene (reference sequence). CDR3 in amino acids: CASRHNHGYTF. The CDR3 nucleotides read TGTGCCAGTAGGCACAACCATGGCTACACCTTC. The whole variable domain, remainder taken from reference TRBV19 and TRBJ1-2, is DGGITQSPKYLFRKEGQNVTLSCEQNLNHDAMYWYRQDPGQGLRLIYYSQIVNDFQKGDIAEGYSVSREKKESFPLTVTSAQKNPTAFYLCASRHNHGYTFGSGTRLTVV.

This clonotype occurred many times. The chain links TRBV28 to TRBJ2-7; D assignment may be TRBD1 or TRBD2 (6 bases each). Trimming cost V 7 bases and J 3 bases, with 19 bases left between them. Germline V CDR1 and CDR2: MDHEN, SYDVKM. The CDR3 has 15 amino acids. The CDR3 sequence is CASTLVGGRGYEQYF. In DNA, the CDR3 is TGTGCCAGCACCCTAGTCGGGGGCAGGGGCTACGAGCAGTACTTC.

The table lists this clonotype with many counts. The chain links TRBV30 to TRBJ2-7, with D possibly matching TRBD2 (6 bases). This CDR3 contains 13 residues. Germline CDR1 reads GTSNPN; CDR2 reads SVGIG (reference sequence). Trimming took 2 bases from V and 2 from J, leaving 10 bases between them. The chain's CDR3 is CAWSSGGAYEQYF. Written as DNA, the CDR3 is TGTGCCTGGAGTAGTGGCGGGGCCTACGAGCAGTACTTC. Supplemented by reference TRBV30 and TRBJ2-7, the full variable domain reads SQTIHQWPATLVQPVGSPLSLECTVEGTSNPNLYWYRQAAGRGLQLLFYSVGIGQISSEVPQNLSASRPQDRQFILSSKKLLLSDSGFYLCAWSSGGAYEQYFGPGTRLTVT.

This clonotype has a count of ten or more. The chain is built from TRBV28 and TRBJ1-1; unclear D gene. The CDR3 has 12 residues. The V and J ends lost 5 bases and 11 bases respectively, with 15 bases between them. Looked up from germline, CDR1 is MDHEN and CDR2 is SYDVKM. CDR3 protein: CASSIPFSSAFF. The DNA of the CDR3 is TGTGCCAGCAGTATCCCCTTTTCGAGTGCTTTCTTT.

In this sample, this clonotype turned up many times. This chain uses TRBV7-8 with TRBJ2-2; TRBD1 matches at 10 bases. With V trimmed by 8 bases and J by 2 bases, 8 bases remained unmatched. This CDR3 comprises 16 residues. Germline V gene lookup returns CDR1 SGHVS and CDR2 FQNEAQ. For the CDR3, the DNA is TGTGCCAGCGTTATTCGGGACAGGGGTAACACCGGGGAGCTGTTTTTT. Translated: CASVIRDRGNTGELFF.

This clonotype was seen repeatedly, ten times or more. The CDR3 DNA reads TGTGCCAGCAGCCATACAGGGATTGGCTACACCTTC. This codes for CASSHTGIGYTF. This chain links TRBV3-1 with TRBJ1-2; D is perhaps TRBD1 (6 bases). Germline V lookup: CDR1 LGHDT, CDR2 YNNKEL (reference sequence). CDR3 size: 12 residues. Trimming took 3 bases from V and 7 from J, leaving 9 bases between them.

This clonotype was detected many times. The chain carries TRBV7-9 and TRBJ1-1, with a weak D call TRBD1 (6 bases). The CDR3 is made up of 14 amino acids. Trimming left V 1 base short and J 5 bases short, with 11 bases between. Germline CDR1 reads SEHNR; CDR2 reads FQNEAQ (reference sequence). CDR3 in amino acids: CASSLVRQGTEAFF. The CDR3 DNA is TGTGCCAGCAGCTTAGTGAGGCAGGGGACTGAAGCTTTCTTT.

This clonotype was observed at least ten times. The junction differs from germline at one of its ends, possibly a read error. The chain recombines TRBV9 with TRBJ1-1, with D perhaps matching TRBD1 (5 bases). In germline, CDR1 is SGDLS, CDR2 YYNGEE. CDR3 length: 14 residues. CDR3 DNA: TGTGCCAGCAGCGTAGTGGGGACGAACACTAAAGCTTTCTTT. Its translation is CASSVVGTNTKAFF.

This clonotype was found many times. This chain joins TRBV12-3 or TRBV12-4 and TRBJ1-1, with D possibly being TRBD1 (6 bases). The CDR3 extends over 13 amino acids. Trimming left V 7 bases short and J 2 bases short, with 11 bases between. The DNA for the CDR3 is TGTGCCAGCAAGGCAGGGGTAAACACTGAAGCTTTCTTT. This sequence encodes CASKAGVNTEAFF.

This clonotype was observed at least ten times. This chain uses TRBV12-3 or TRBV12-4 with TRBJ1-2; the D is unclear. V was cut by 5 bases and J by 2 bases, with 9 bases left in between. The CDR3 loop spans 13 amino acids. As DNA, the CDR3 is TGTGCCAGCAGTATCGGGAAGAACTATGGCTACACCTTC. As protein: CASSIGKNYGYTF.

In its sample, this clonotype was seen many times. This chain joins TRBV30 and TRBJ2-4; 7 positions agree with TRBD2. Germline CDR1 and CDR2: GTSNPN and SVGIG (reference sequence). The trim removed 4 bases at V and 1 base at J, leaving 4 bases unmatched. The CDR3 sequence is 14 residues long. The CDR3 spells CAWKPGGAKNIQYF. CDR3 nucleotides: TGTGCCTGGAAGCCGGGAGGCGCCAAAAACATTCAGTACTTC.

This clonotype was seen at least ten times. V gene TRBV7-6 combines with J gene TRBJ2-7; D is unresolved. Germline V CDR1 and CDR2: SGHVS, FNYEAQ. The CDR3 consists of 13 residues. Trimming took off 1 base at V and 2 bases at J, with 6 bases between the two ends. This CDR3 reads CASSLVPAYEQYF. CDR3 DNA: TGTGCCAGCAGCTTAGTCCCAGCCTACGAGCAGTACTTC.

This clonotype was seen many times. The chain carries TRBV7-2 and TRBJ1-2; possible D gene TRBD1, 6 bases. V was pared by 2 bases and J by 5 bases, with 15 bases between. Germline-derived CDR1 and CDR2 are SGHTA and FQGNSA. This CDR3 contains 15 residues. The chain's CDR3 is CASSLSRGAQYGYTF. CDR3 DNA sequence: TGTGCCAGCAGCTTATCGAGGGGGGCGCAGTATGGCTACACCTTC.

The V and J genes are TRBV24-1 and TRBJ2-2, with 9 positions matching TRBD2. This CDR3 is built from 18 residues. Germline V lookup: CDR1 KGHDR, CDR2 SFDVKD. V dropped 4 bases and J dropped 7; count of bases not matched to a gene: 15. The CDR3 DNA reads as TGTGCCACCAGTGACCCGACAATTCTAGCGGGGATGAACGGGGAGCTGTTTTTT. Translated: CATSDPTILAGMNGELFF.

This clonotype was found many times. The chain has TRBV7-9 and TRBJ2-7; perhaps TRBD2 as D (5 bases). Germline V gives CDR1 SEHNR, CDR2 FQNEAQ (reference sequence). CDR3 length: 16 residues. Trimming left V 2 bases short and J 2 bases short, with 16 bases between. The chain's CDR3 is CASSLSGIKGPYEQYF. Written as DNA, the CDR3 is TGTGCCAGCAGCTTATCCGGGATCAAGGGCCCCTACGAGCAGTACTTC. The entire variable domain, with the rest obtained from reference TRBV7-9 and TRBJ2-7, is as follows: DTGVSQNPRHKITKRGQNVTFRCDPISEHNRLYWYRQTLGQGPEFLTYFQNEAQLEKSRLLSDRFSAERPKGSFSTLEIQRTEQGDSAMYLCASSLSGIKGPYEQYFGPGTRLTVT.